The rows below give T cell receptor beta chains drawn from one sample of a study of T cell changes during pregnancy in multiple sclerosis. Sequencing used immunoSEQ multiplex PCR; TCRdb keeps in-frame clones, though not all of them. The sample holds around 130,000 clones; roughly 96% are singletons and the top ten take around 0.46%. The sequences come from peripheral blood, collected after pregnancy. The source is a female donor with multiple sclerosis, enrolled in a pregnancy study. CDR3s include the opening cysteine and the closing phenylalanine or tryptophan. A D gene is named only where the DNA matches it firmly. The size entry is marked missing in some rows and otherwise reads once, few, many or a size class.

TRBJ2-1 TRBV19 TRBD2 NA CASSSLLAGHYNEQFF TGTGCCAGTAGTTCCCTCCTAGCGGGACACTACAATGAGCAGTTCTTC
TRBJ1-1 TRBV4-1 NA once CASSQDEGAGLTEAFF TGCGCCAGCAGCCAAGATGAAGGAGCAGGGCTCACTGAAGCTTTCTTT
TRBJ2-1 TRBV28 NA NA CASSRLASSNNEQFF TGTGCCAGCAGTCGTCTCGCTAGCAGCAACAATGAGCAGTTCTTC
TRBJ2-3 TRBV5-6 TRBD2 NA CASSASLLAGGVTDTQYF TGTGCCAGCAGCGCTTCCCTGCTAGCGGGAGGGGTCACAGATACGCAGTATTTT
TRBJ1-3 TRBV7-6 TRBD1 NA CASSAGGPFSGNTIYF TGTGCCAGCTCCGCAGGGGGCCCTTTCTCTGGAAACACCATATATTTT
TRBJ2-3 TRBV11-2 TRBD2 NA CASSFGLAGFWDTQYF TGTGCCAGCAGCTTTGGACTAGCGGGGTTCTGGGATACGCAGTATTTT
TRBJ1-2 TRBV7-2 NA NA CASSYRKGLGHGYTF TGTGCCAGCAGTTATCGAAAGGGGCTGGGCCATGGCTACACCTTC
TRBJ2-2 TRBV6-5 TRBD1 NA CASSRQGKTGELFF TGTGCCAGCAGTCGACAGGGGAAGACCGGGGAGCTGTTTTTT
TRBJ2-1 TRBV6-1 NA NA CASSVGTNPYNEQFF TGTGCCAGCAGCGTGGGGACAAATCCTTACAATGAGCAGTTCTTC
TRBJ2-5 TRBV6-5 NA NA CASSYRTAQETQYF TGTGCCAGCAGTTACCGGACAGCCCAAGAGACCCAGTACTTC
TRBJ2-5 TRBV15 TRBD2 NA CATSLLAGGQETQYF TGTGCCACCAGCTTACTAGCGGGAGGGCAAGAGACCCAGTACTTC
TRBJ2-3 TRBV7-9 NA NA CASSARVADSTDTQYF TGTGCCAGCAGCGCCAGGGTGGCAGATAGCACAGATACGCAGTATTTT
TRBJ1-4 TRBV27 NA NA CASSAGVTNEKLFF TGTGCCAGCAGCGCAGGGGTAACTAATGAAAAACTGTTTTTT
TRBJ2-5 TRBV7-6 TRBD2 NA CASSLGLAGGRLQETQYF TGTGCCAGCAGCTTAGGACTAGCGGGAGGTCGGTTGCAAGAGACCCAGTACTTC
TRBJ2-1 TRBV14 TRBD1 NA CASSLDRTQFF TGTGCCAGCAGCCTGGACAGGACGCAGTTCTTC
TRBJ2-7 TRBV2 NA NA CASSEGHFRSYEQYF TGTGCCAGCAGTGAAGGACATTTCCGATCCTACGAGCAGTACTTC
TRBJ2-7 TRBV19 NA NA CASSAAGVMEQYF TGTGCCAGTAGTGCGGCGGGTGTGATGGAGCAGTACTTC
TRBJ2-2 TRBV28 TRBD2 once CASSGVGGLAGAGELFF TGTGCCAGCAGTGGAGTGGGGGGACTAGCGGGAGCCGGGGAGCTGTTTTTT
TRBJ2-6 TRBV15 TRBD2 NA CATSRAGLAEGFGANVLTF TGTGCCACCAGCAGAGCTGGACTAGCGGAAGGATTTGGGGCCAACGTCCTGACTTTC
TRBJ2-1 TRBV27 TRBD2 NA CASKRGLAGVGEQFF TGTGCCAGCAAAAGAGGATTAGCGGGAGTTGGTGAGCAGTTCTTC
TRBJ1-2 TRBV29-1 NA NA CSASQTNYGYTF TGCAGCGCCTCCCAGACTAACTATGGCTACACCTTC
TRBJ2-1 TRBV6-5 TRBD2 NA CASSYGSLAGYNEQFF TGTGCCAGCAGTTACGGCTCTCTAGCGGGGTACAATGAGCAGTTCTTC
TRBJ1-1 TRBV6-5 NA NA CASSYSGQLEAFF TGTGCCAGCAGTTACTCGGGGCAACTTGAAGCTTTCTTT
TRBJ2-1 TRBV5-1 TRBD2 once CASSPEGTPGLAGGRDEQFF TGCGCCAGCAGCCCGGAGGGGACACCGGGACTAGCGGGAGGGCGCGATGAGCAGTTCTTC
TRBJ2-7 TRBV27 TRBD2 NA CASSLVAGGNYEQYF TGTGCCAGCAGTTTGGTAGCGGGAGGGAACTACGAGCAGTACTTC
TRBJ2-7 TRBV5-4 TRBD1 NA CASSLVPGGYEQYF TGTGCCAGCAGCTTGGTCCCAGGGGGCTACGAGCAGTACTTC
TRBJ2-1 TRBV9 NA NA CASSVGPTDYNEQFF TGTGCCAGCAGCGTGGGGCCGACAGATTACAATGAGCAGTTCTTC
TRBJ2-2 TRBV7-3 NA NA CASSSDSGELFF TGTGCCAGCAGCTCCGACTCCGGGGAGCTGTTTTTT
TRBJ1-5 TRBV9 TRBD1 once CASSVGQPYSNQPQHF TGTGCCAGCAGCGTGGGACAGCCCTATAGCAATCAGCCCCAGCATTTT
TRBJ2-5 TRBV11-2 NA once CASSLWAGETQYF TGTGCCAGCAGCTTATGGGCGGGAGAGACCCAGTACTTC
TRBJ1-1 TRBV4-2 TRBD1 NA CASSLTGVGTEAFF TGTGCCAGCAGCCTTACAGGGGTCGGCACTGAAGCTTTCTTT
TRBJ2-5 TRBV27 TRBD2 NA CASSYLAGTETQYF TGTGCCAGCAGTTACTTAGCGGGTACGGAGACCCAGTACTTC
TRBJ2-1 TRBV7-8 TRBD2 NA CASSSAGGSGSGEQFF TGTGCCAGCAGCTCGGCCGGCGGTAGCGGGAGTGGTGAGCAGTTCTTC
TRBJ2-1 TRBV18 TRBD1 NA CASSPWGQDRFF TGTGCCAGCTCACCATGGGGACAGGATCGGTTCTTC
TRBJ2-3 TRBV7-2 NA NA CASSLVGVGGNPRTDTQYF TGTGCCAGCAGCTTAGTGGGGGTAGGGGGAAACCCACGCACGGATACGCAGTATTTT
TRBJ2-7 TRBV5-1 NA NA CASSLVGDEQYF TGCGCCAGCAGCTTGGTAGGGGACGAGCAGTACTTC
TRBJ1-1 TRBV6-5 NA NA CASSYLKVERVEAFF TGTGCCAGCAGTTACTTGAAGGTGGAGCGGGTCGAAGCTTTCTTT
TRBJ2-5 TRBV10-3 NA once CAISESNQAQYF TGTGCCATCAGTGAGTCGAACCAGGCCCAGTACTTC
TRBJ1-1 TRBV29-1 TRBD1 once CSVGAGGNTEAFF TGCAGCGTTGGGGCAGGGGGGAACACTGAAGCTTTCTTT